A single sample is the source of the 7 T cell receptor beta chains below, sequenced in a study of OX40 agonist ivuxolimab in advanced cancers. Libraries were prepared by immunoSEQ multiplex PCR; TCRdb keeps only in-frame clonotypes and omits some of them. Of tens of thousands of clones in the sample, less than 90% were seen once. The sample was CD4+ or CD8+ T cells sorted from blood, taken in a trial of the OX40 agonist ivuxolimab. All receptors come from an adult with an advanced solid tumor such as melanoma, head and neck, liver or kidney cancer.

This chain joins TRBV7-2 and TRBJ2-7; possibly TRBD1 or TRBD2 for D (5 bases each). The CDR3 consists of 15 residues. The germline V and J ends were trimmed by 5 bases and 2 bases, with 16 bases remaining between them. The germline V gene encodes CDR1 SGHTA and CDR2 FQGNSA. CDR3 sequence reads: CASSPAGTEPYEQYF. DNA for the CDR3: TGTGCCAGCAGCCCGGCCGGGACGGAACCCTACGAGCAGTACTTC.

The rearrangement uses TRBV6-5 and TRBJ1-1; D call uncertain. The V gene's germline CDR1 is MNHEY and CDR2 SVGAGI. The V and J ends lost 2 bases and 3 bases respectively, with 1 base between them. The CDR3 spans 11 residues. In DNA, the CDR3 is TGTGCCAGCAGTTACGACACTGAAGCTTTCTTT. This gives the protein CASSYDTEAFF.

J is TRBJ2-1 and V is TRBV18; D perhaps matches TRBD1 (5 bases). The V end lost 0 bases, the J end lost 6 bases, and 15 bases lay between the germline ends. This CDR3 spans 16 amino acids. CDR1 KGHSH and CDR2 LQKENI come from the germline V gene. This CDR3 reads CASSPPGQGIANEQFF. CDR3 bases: TGTGCCAGCTCACCACCTGGGCAGGGAATCGCCAATGAGCAGTTCTTC.

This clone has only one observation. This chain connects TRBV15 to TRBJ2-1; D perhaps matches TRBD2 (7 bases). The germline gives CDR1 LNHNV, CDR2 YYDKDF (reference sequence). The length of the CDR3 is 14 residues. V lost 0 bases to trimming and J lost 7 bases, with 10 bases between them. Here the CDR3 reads CATSRDRGANEQFF. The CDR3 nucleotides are TGTGCCACCAGCAGAGATCGGGGGGCGAATGAGCAGTTCTTC.

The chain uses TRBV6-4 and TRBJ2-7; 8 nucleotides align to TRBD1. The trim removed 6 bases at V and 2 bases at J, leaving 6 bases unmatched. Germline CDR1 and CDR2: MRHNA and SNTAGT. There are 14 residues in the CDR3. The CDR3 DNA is TGTGCCAGCAGCCTTGGACAGGGCCCCTACGAGCAGTACTTC. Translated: CASSLGQGPYEQYF.

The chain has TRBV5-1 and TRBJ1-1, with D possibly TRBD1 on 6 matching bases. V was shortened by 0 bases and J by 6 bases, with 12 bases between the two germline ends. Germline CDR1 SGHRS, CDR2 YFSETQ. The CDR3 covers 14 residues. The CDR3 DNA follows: TGCGCCAGCAGCTTGGCCGGGGGCGAGGCTGAAGCTTTCTTT. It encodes CASSLAGGEAEAFF.

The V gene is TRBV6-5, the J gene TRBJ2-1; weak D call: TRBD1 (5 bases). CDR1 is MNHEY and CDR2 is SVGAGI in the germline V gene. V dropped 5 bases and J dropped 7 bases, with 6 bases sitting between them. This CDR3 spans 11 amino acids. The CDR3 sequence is CASSRGNEQFF. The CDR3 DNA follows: TGTGCCAGCAGTAGGGGAAATGAGCAGTTCTTC.